A few counts support the clone carrying this T cell receptor beta chain. The source of the sample is a study of OX40 agonist ivuxolimab in advanced cancers. Study in general: In this trial design, patients received ivuxolimab intravenously at 0.01 to 10 mg/kg every 2 weeks.

V shed 5 bases and J 3 bases; nucleotides not matched to a gene: 5. Germline loops: CDR1 KGHSH, CDR2 LQKENI. CDR3 length equals 14 residues. The data were produced by immunoSEQ multiplex PCR, yet TCRdb's version contains in-frame clones alone and is incomplete. The sample lists approximately 74,000 clones, 70% to 90% occurring once. The chain links TRBV18 to TRBJ2-7; 9 bases agree with TRBD1. The sequence was collected from an adult with an advanced solid tumor such as melanoma, head and neck, liver or kidney cancer. Material: CD4+ or CD8+ T cells sorted from blood, obtained in a trial of the OX40 agonist ivuxolimab. The CDR3 coding sequence is TGTGCCAGCTCAAGAAGGACAGGGGACTACGAGCAGTACTTC. This codes for CASSRRTGDYEQYF.